The clone carrying this T cell receptor (beta chain) has just a few counts. No antigen is known for it. Following 10 days of culture, CD4+ T cells were isolated. Participants were vaccinated with two doses of either the BNT162b2 or mRNA-1273 vaccine. Half the medium was replaced with IL-2 medium on days 3 and 7. The record originates from a study of vaccination effects on CD4 cells after COVID-19. In the study overall: Post-vaccine samples followed the second dose by a median of 72 days.

The CDR3 runs 13 residues. Germline V CDR1 and CDR2: SQVTM, ANQGSEA. Deletions cut 5 bases from V and 8 bases from J, with 18 bases between. Study-wide findings and caveats: Among infection- and vaccine-induced clones, marked clonal contraction occurred late after vaccination.

Method: immunoSEQ multiplex PCR; TCRdb's copy keeps in-frame clones and lacks some. This sample has about 73,000 clones, with about 73% found just once. The gene calls are TRBV29-1 and TRBJ1-2; D possibly corresponds to TRBD1 (6 bases). The TCR comes from a human donor who received a COVID-19 vaccine. The specimen comprised CD4+ T cells from PBMCs cultured without peptide, sampled after COVID-19 vaccination. CDR3 DNA sequence: TGCAGCGTTCGGGACACAGGCCCCAGGGGCTACACCTTC. This sequence encodes CSVRDTGPRGYTF.